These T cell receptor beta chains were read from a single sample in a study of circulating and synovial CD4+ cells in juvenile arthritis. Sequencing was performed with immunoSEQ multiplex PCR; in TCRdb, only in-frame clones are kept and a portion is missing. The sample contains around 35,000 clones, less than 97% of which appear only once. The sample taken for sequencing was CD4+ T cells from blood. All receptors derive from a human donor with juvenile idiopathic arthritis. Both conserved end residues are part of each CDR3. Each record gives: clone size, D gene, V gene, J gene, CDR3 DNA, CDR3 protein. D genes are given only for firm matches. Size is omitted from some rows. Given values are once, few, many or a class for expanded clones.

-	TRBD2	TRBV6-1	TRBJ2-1	TGTGCCAGCAGTGGCGGGACTAGCACCAACAATGAGCAGTTCTTC	CASSGGTSTNNEQFF
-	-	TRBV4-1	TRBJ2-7	TGCGCCAGCAGCCAAGAATCTGTGAACAGGGCTTCCTACGAGCAGTACTTC	CASSQESVNRASYEQYF
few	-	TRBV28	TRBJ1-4	TGTGCCAGCAGCCCGCGTGAAAAACTGTTTTTT	CASSPREKLFF
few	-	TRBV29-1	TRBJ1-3	TGCAGCGTCCTAACCAGGGCCCAAAACACCATATATTTT	CSVLTRAQNTIYF
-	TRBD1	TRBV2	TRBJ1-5	TGTGCCAGCAGTGACCAAGGGACAGGGAATCAGCCCCAGCATTTT	CASSDQGTGNQPQHF
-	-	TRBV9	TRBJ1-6	TGTGCCAGCAGCGTAGTCCCAGGAAATAATTCACCCCTCCACTTT	CASSVVPGNNSPLHF
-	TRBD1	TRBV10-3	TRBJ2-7	TGTGCCACCCGACAGGGGGCCCGGTACGAGCAGTACTTC	CATRQGARYEQYF
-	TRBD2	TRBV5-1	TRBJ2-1	TGCGCCAGCAGCACCCTAGCGGGAGCGGGGAATGAGCAGTTCTTC	CASSTLAGAGNEQFF
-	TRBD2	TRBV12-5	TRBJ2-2	TGTGCTAGTGCCCTCCAGTTAGCGGGAGGCACCGGGGAGCTGTTTTTT	CASALQLAGGTGELFF
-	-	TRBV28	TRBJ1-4	TGTGCCAGCAGTTTAAGTGGGGGCAGAGGACATGAAAAACTGTTTTTT	CASSLSGGRGHEKLFF
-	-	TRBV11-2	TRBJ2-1	TGTGCCAGCAGCCAAATCTATCCCCGGGGGAACTCCTACAATGAGCAGTTCTTC	CASSQIYPRGNSYNEQFF
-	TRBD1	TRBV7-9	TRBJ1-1	TGTGCCAGCAGCTCGGGACAGGGTGAAACTGAAGCTTTCTTT	CASSSGQGETEAFF
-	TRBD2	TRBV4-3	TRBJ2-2	TGCGCCAGCAGCCCGCAACCCAGCGGGGGGACGTACACCGGGGAGCTGTTTTTT	CASSPQPSGGTYTGELFF
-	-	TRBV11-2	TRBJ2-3	TGTGCCAGCAGCTTAACAGGGCGGGCAGATACGCAGTATTTT	CASSLTGRADTQYF
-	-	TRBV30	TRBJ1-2	TGTGCCCGGGAGGGGGCTAACTATGGCTACACCTTC	CAREGANYGYTF
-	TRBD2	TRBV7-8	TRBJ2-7	TGTGCCAGCAGCCCTACCGGGACTAGATCCTACGAGCAGTACTTC	CASSPTGTRSYEQYF
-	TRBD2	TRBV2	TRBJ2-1	TGTGCCATCTCACGGGGGGGCAACGTAAATGAGCAGTTCTTC	CAISRGGNVNEQFF
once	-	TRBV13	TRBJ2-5	TGTGCCAGCAGCTTAGTCGCCGGGAGTGGATTGGAGACCCAGTACTTC	CASSLVAGSGLETQYF
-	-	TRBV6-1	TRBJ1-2	TGTGCCAGCAGTTCGTTGGGGGCGTGGGAATATGGCTACACCTTC	CASSSLGAWEYGYTF
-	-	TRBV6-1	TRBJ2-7	TGTGCCAGCAGTGCGAACAGGGCCGAGCAGTACTTC	CASSANRAEQYF
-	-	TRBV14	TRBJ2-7	TGTGCCAGCAGCCCCTTCCAGGGGTCCTACGAGCAGTACTTC	CASSPFQGSYEQYF
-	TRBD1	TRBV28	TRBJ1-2	TGTGCCACACATTATCCCTCAGGGGGCGGGTATGGCTACACCTTC	CATHYPSGGGYGYTF
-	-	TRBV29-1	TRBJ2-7	TGCAGCGTTTCAGGTACGCCGACCGGGGTATACGAGCAGTACTTC	CSVSGTPTGVYEQYF
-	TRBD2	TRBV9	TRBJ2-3	TGTGCCAGCAGCGTGGCGCGGGGGGGCCCCGATACGCAGTATTTT	CASSVARGGPDTQYF
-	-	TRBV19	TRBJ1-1	TGTGCCAGTAGTATAGATGGGTTCGAAAGGAGCAACACTGAAGCTTTCTTT	CASSIDGFERSNTEAFF
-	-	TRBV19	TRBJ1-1	TGTGCCAGTAGTATATGGGATATCTTAACCGGGGACACTGAAGCTTTCTTT	CASSIWDILTGDTEAFF
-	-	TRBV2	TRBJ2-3	TGTGCCAGCAGTCTAGACAGGAGGCTGACAGATACGCAGTATTTT	CASSLDRRLTDTQYF
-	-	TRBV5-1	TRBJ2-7	TGCGCCAGCAGCGTTTATCCCGGGACACTCCTGTGGGTCTTC	CASSVYPGTLLWVF
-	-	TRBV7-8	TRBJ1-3	TGTGCCAGCAGCTTTATCGGGGTATTTCACCAGAAGACGAGTGGTGGAAACACCATATATTTT	CASSFIGVFHQKTSGGNTIYF
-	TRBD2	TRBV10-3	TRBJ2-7	TGTGCCACCAACCGGGGGGGACTTTCCTACGAGCAGTACTTC	CATNRGGLSYEQYF
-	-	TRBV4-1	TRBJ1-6	TGCGCCAGCAGACAGGGACCCTACTTCCCCTATAATTCACCCCTCCACTTT	CASRQGPYFPYNSPLHF
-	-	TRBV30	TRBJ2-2	TGTGCCTGGAGTGTTCGCGGCACCGGGGAGCTGTTTTTT	CAWSVRGTGELFF
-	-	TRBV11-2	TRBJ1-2	TGTGCCAGCAGCTCCTCAGGGTCCTATGGCTACACCTTC	CASSSSGSYGYTF
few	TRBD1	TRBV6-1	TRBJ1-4	TGTGCCCTATTACAACCGGGACAGGGGGAGGAAAAACTGTTTTTT	CALLQPGQGEEKLFF
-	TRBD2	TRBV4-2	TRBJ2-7	TGTGCCAGCAGCCAAGAGTTCACTAGCGGCTACGAGCAGTACTTC	CASSQEFTSGYEQYF
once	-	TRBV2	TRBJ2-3	TGTGCCAGCCTGCGGGGACTTAGCACAGATACGCAGTATTTT	CASLRGLSTDTQYF
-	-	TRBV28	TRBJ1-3	TGTGCCAGCAGCCCCTCCTGGAGGGGGGGCGGTTCTGGAAACACCATATATTTT	CASSPSWRGGGSGNTIYF
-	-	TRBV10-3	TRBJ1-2	TGTGCCACCCTCGGGGGGCGCGGAGGCTACACCTTC	CATLGGRGGYTF
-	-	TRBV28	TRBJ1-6	TGTGCCAGCAGCCTGGACAGATATTCCCCCCTCCACTTT	CASSLDRYSPLHF
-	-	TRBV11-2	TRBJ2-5	TGTGCCAGCAGCTTGACACTAGAAGGGTTTGGGACCCAGTACTTC	CASSLTLEGFGTQYF
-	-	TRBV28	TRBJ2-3	TGTGCCAGCAGTTTAGGCGGGGCAGAGGCAGATACGCAGTATTTT	CASSLGGAEADTQYF
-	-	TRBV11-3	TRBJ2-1	TGTGCCAGCAGCAAGGGGGCGGGAGGAGAGGATGAGCAGTTCTTC	CASSKGAGGEDEQFF
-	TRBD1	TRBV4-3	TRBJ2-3	TGCGCCAGCAGCCAAGATCGGCCCGACAGGGGTTTATCGCAGTATTTT	CASSQDRPDRGLSQYF
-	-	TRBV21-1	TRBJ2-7	TGTGCCAGCAGCAAGGGTGCATGGGGGCGAACCTACGAGCAGTACTTC	CASSKGAWGRTYEQYF